The 5 T cell receptor beta chains presented below share a single source sample, sequenced in a study of neurological immune-mediated disorders. In TCRdb, the 5' RACE reads were re-called with MiXCR into one record per CDR3 protein. Of over 90,000 distinct CDR3 sequences in the sample, 10% to 13% are singletons; the top ten hold approximately 3.1%. Time point: longitudinal time-point 3. The sequencing input was PBMCs. These receptors came from a female donor with HTLV-1-associated myelopathy (HAM/TSP).

The table lists this clonotype with many counts. The chain carries TRBV6-2 or TRBV6-3 and TRBJ1-5, with 7 positions matching TRBD1. This CDR3 contains 14 residues. J lost 6 bases, V lost 6 bases, and 8 bases had no gene match. Germline loops: CDR1 MNHEY, CDR2 SVGEGT. The CDR3 sequence is CASSQQGRAQPQHF. The DNA of the CDR3 is TGTGCCAGCAGCCAACAGGGGCGGGCTCAGCCCCAGCATTTT.

This clonotype has at least ten counts. This chain links TRBV28 with TRBJ2-2; D might be TRBD1 (5 bases). The CDR3 is 16 residues long. Deletions cut 3 bases from V and 2 bases from J, with 13 bases between. Germline lookup yields CDR1 MDHEN and CDR2 SYDVKM. The CDR3 DNA is TGTGCCAGCAGTTTGTCAGGGATCACAAACACCGGGGAGCTGTTTTTT. Amino acids: CASSLSGITNTGELFF.

The chain carries TRBV7-9 and TRBJ2-7, with D tentatively TRBD2 (6 bases). The CDR3 runs 15 residues. Trimming removed 4 bases from V and 5 bases from J, with 18 bases in between. In germline, CDR1 is SEHNR, CDR2 FQNEAQ (reference sequence). The CDR3 reads CASSSGEALRDEQYF. CDR3 nucleotide sequence: TGTGCCAGCAGCTCCGGGGAGGCCCTTAGGGACGAGCAGTACTTC.

Many counts were recorded for this clonotype. A much bigger clone sits one base away, suggesting this may be a read error. The CDR3 DNA is TGCGCCAGCAGCTTGGGGACCTCCACCGGGGAGCTGTTTTTT. This codes for CASSLGTSTGELFF. The V call is TRBV5-1, the J call TRBJ2-2; D gene ambiguous. This CDR3 is built from 14 residues. Trimming took 0 bases from V and 4 from J, leaving 7 bases between them. Germline V CDR1 and CDR2: SGHRS, YFSETQ.

This clonotype was seen many times. The rearrangement joins TRBV5-1 to TRBJ2-1; D call uncertain. Looked up from germline, CDR1 is SGHRS and CDR2 is YFSETQ. The V end was cut by 0 bases, the J end by 6 bases, with 7 bases between. The CDR3 runs 13 residues. The CDR3 reads CASSLGSANEQFF. The CDR3 DNA reads TGCGCCAGCAGCTTGGGGAGCGCCAATGAGCAGTTCTTC.